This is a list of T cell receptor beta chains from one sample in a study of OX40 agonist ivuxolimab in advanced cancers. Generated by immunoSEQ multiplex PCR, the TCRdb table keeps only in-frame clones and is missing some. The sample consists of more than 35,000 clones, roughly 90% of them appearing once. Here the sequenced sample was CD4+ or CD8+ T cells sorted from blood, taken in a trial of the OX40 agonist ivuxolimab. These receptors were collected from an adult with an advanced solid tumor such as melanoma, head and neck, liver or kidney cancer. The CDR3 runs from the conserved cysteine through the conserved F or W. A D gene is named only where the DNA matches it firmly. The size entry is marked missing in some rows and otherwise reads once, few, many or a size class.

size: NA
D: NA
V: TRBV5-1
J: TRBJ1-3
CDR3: CASSMSGAAGNTIYF
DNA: TGCGCCAGCAGCATGTCAGGGGCGGCTGGAAACACCATATATTTT

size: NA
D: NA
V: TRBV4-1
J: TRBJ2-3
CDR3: CASSQAPGLTSDTQYF
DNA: TGCGCCAGCAGCCAAGCCCCGGGACTCACGTCAGATACGCAGTATTTT

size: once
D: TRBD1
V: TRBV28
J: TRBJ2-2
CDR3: CASTSTGVPGELFF
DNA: TGTGCCAGCACATCCACAGGGGTCCCGGGGGAGCTGTTTTTT

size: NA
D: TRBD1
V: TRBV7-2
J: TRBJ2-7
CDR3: CASSIPGQGYEQYF
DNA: TGTGCCAGCAGCATTCCCGGACAGGGCTACGAGCAGTACTTC

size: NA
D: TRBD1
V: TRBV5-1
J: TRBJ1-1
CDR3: CASSFTGGPAEAFF
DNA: TGCGCCAGCAGCTTTACAGGGGGCCCGGCTGAAGCTTTCTTT

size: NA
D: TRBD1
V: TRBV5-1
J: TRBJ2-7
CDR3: CASQVTGGLVEQYF
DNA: TGCGCCAGCCAAGTTACAGGGGGCTTGGTCGAGCAGTACTTC

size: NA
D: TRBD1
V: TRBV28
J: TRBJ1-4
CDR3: CASSSPGQGSEKLFF
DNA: TGTGCCAGCAGTTCCCCGGGACAGGGGTCTGAAAAACTGTTTTTT

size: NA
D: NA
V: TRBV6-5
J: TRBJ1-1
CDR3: CASSPDGPMNTEAFF
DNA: TGTGCCAGCAGTCCGGACGGCCCCATGAACACTGAAGCTTTCTTT

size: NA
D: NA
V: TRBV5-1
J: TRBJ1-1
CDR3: CASSFAFMNTEAFF
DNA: TGCGCCAGCAGCTTTGCCTTCATGAACACTGAAGCTTTCTTT

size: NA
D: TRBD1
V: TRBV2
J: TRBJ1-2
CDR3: CATMDRVNYGYTF
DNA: TGTGCCACCATGGACAGGGTTAACTATGGCTACACCTTC